These 32 T cell receptor beta chains came from one sample sequenced in a study of monozygotic twins with cystic fibrosis (dated by TCRdb to about 2021). Libraries were built with the immunoSEQ multiplex PCR assay. Held by TCRdb, this immuneACCESS table contains in-frame sequences only and omits some clones. Under half of the omission traces to an unresolved V gene where checked; the cause of the rest is unknown. A total of roughly 4,800 clones appear in this sample, about 96% of them only once. 2.5% to 3.5% of the sample lies in the top ten. Input material: blood. These receptors were taken from a boy aged 2-15 years with cystic fibrosis.

The genes are TRBV19 and TRBJ2-6; D gene uncertain. The germline gives CDR1 LNHDA, CDR2 SQIVND (reference sequence). The V end lost 3 bases, the J end lost 3 bases, and 6 bases lay between the germline ends. The CDR3 has 14 residues. DNA for the CDR3: TGTGCCAGTAGTATGTCCCTTGGGGCCAACGTCCTGACTTTC. Its protein is CASSMSLGANVLTF.

The chain combines TRBV6-1 with TRBJ2-5; 12 bases map to TRBD2. CDR1 is MNHNS and CDR2 is SASEGT in the germline V gene. This CDR3 comprises 15 residues. Germline trimming cut 4 bases from V and 5 bases from J; bases unmatched to any gene: 5. The CDR3, as DNA: TGTGCCAGCAGTGCCCTAGCGGGGGGGTTGGAGACCCAGTACTTC. It specifies CASSALAGGLETQYF.

This clone appeared once. This chain connects TRBV5-1 to TRBJ1-2, with a tentative D call TRBD1 (6 bases). The germline CDR1 and CDR2 sequences are SGHRS and YFSETQ. V lost 3 bases, J lost 4 bases, and 10 bases lay in between. The CDR3 length is 13 residues. CDR3 protein: CASSSQGGYGYTF. Here the CDR3 DNA reads TGCGCCAGCAGCTCACAGGGAGGCTATGGCTACACCTTC.

The chain combines TRBV2 with TRBJ2-2, with D unresolved. CDR1 and CDR2 (germline): SNHLY, FYNNEI. Trimming cost V 5 bases and J 2 bases, with 12 bases left between them. The CDR3 runs 15 residues. CDR3 nucleotide sequence: TGTGCCAGCAGTCGAGAGACACCAAACACCGGGGAGCTGTTTTTT. Protein: CASSRETPNTGELFF.

The rearrangement joins TRBV6-5 to TRBJ1-3; the D gene is possibly TRBD1 (5 bases). V was trimmed by 8 bases and J by 1 base, leaving 12 bases between them. The CDR3 is 14 residues long. The germline CDR1 and CDR2 sequences are MNHEY and SVGAGI. The CDR3 DNA sequence: TGTGCCAGCGGGCCGGGGGGTTCTGGAAACACCATATATTTT. This sequence encodes CASGPGGSGNTIYF.

The gene calls are TRBV7-9 and TRBJ1-1; D gene unclear. Per the germline V gene, CDR1 is SEHNR and CDR2 is FQNEAQ (reference sequence). The CDR3 runs 11 residues. Trimming pared 5 bases from V and 3 bases from J, leaving 4 bases between. The CDR3, as DNA: TGTGCCAGCAGCACTTACACTGAAGCTTTCTTT. Protein product: CASSTYTEAFF.

The chain joins TRBV7-2 to TRBJ1-5; no reliable D call. This CDR3 comprises 15 residues. Germline-derived CDR1 and CDR2 are SGHTA and FQGNSA. V lost 2 bases, J lost 3 bases, and 11 bases lay in between. The CDR3 DNA is TGTGCCAGCAGCTTACTCTCCAGCCCCAATCAGCCCCAGCATTTT. The encoded protein is CASSLLSSPNQPQHF.

V usage is TRBV6-5 and J usage is TRBJ1-1; 9 nucleotides align to TRBD1. The V segment lost 7 bases and the J segment 5 bases; nucleotides outside the gene matches: 11. This CDR3 spans 15 amino acids. Germline V CDR1 and CDR2: MNHEY, SVGAGI. The CDR3 region has the DNA TGTGCCAGCACCATCTCCGGGACAGGGCGGACTGAAGCTTTCTTT. This encodes CASTISGTGRTEAFF.

This chain links TRBV27 with TRBJ1-4; 7 bases fit TRBD1. CDR1 and CDR2 (germline): MNHEY, SMNVEV (reference sequence). This CDR3 region has 15 residues. With 5 bases clipped from V and 5 bases from J, the junction kept 8 bases outside the gene matches. The CDR3 DNA is TGTGCCAGCAGTACCTTGACAGGGACAAATGAAAAACTGTTTTTT. It is translated as CASSTLTGTNEKLFF. The variable domain in full, with the rest retrieved from reference TRBV27 and TRBJ1-4, is EAQVTQNPRYLITVTGKKLTVTCSQNMNHEYMSWYRQDPGLGLRQIYYSMNVEVTDKGDVPEGYKVSRKEKRNFPLILESPSPNQTSLYFCASSTLTGTNEKLFFGSGTQLSVL.

The rearrangement uses TRBV7-9 and TRBJ1-1, with unresolved D. The CDR3 extends over 13 amino acids. The V end was cut by 3 bases, the J end by 1 base, with 6 bases between. From germline, CDR1 is SEHNR and CDR2 FQNEAQ (reference sequence). CDR3: CASSLSQNTEAFF. In DNA, the CDR3 is TGTGCCAGCAGCTTGAGCCAGAACACTGAAGCTTTCTTT. Complete variable domain (other parts from reference TRBV7-9 and TRBJ1-1): DTGVSQNPRHKITKRGQNVTFRCDPISEHNRLYWYRQTLGQGPEFLTYFQNEAQLEKSRLLSDRFSAERPKGSFSTLEIQRTEQGDSAMYLCASSLSQNTEAFFGQGTRLTVV.

V and J are TRBV4-1 and TRBJ2-3; possibly TRBD2 for D (5 bases). The CDR3 consists of 17 residues. The germline CDR1 and CDR2 sequences are MGHRA and YSYEKL. V was shortened by 1 base and J by 3 bases, with 17 bases between the two germline ends. The CDR3 loop is CASSQVLARGETDTQYF. For the CDR3, the DNA is TGCGCCAGCAGCCAAGTCTTAGCCCGGGGAGAAACAGATACGCAGTATTTT.

This clone was recorded only once. This chain joins TRBV11-2 and TRBJ2-2; no reliable D call. The CDR3 consists of 13 residues. V shed 5 bases and J shed 7 bases, with 11 bases lying between them. CDR1 is SGHAT, CDR2 FQNNGV, per germline. The CDR3 loop reads CASSPPSDGELFF. CDR3 DNA: TGTGCCAGCAGCCCGCCCTCGGACGGGGAGCTGTTTTTT.

The chain links TRBV9 to TRBJ2-3; tentatively, D is TRBD2 (7 bases). Trimming took off 0 bases at V and 2 bases at J, with 13 bases between the two ends. The CDR3 sequence is 16 residues long. CDR1 and CDR2 (germline): SGDLS, YYNGEE. The CDR3 sequence is CASSVDGGAATDTQYF. Written as DNA, the CDR3 is TGTGCCAGCAGCGTAGATGGGGGGGCCGCCACAGATACGCAGTATTTT. Supplemented by reference TRBV9 and TRBJ2-3, the full variable domain reads DSGVTQTPKHLITATGQRVTLRCSPRSGDLSVYWYQQSLDQGLQFLIQYYNGEERAKGNILERFSAQQFPDLHSELNLSSLELGDSALYFCASSVDGGAATDTQYFGPGTRLTVL.

This clone was seen once. This chain joins TRBV7-9 and TRBJ2-1; D unclear. This CDR3 contains 17 residues. Per the germline V gene, CDR1 is SEHNR and CDR2 is FQNEAQ (reference sequence). Trimming cost V 6 bases and J 9 bases, with 27 bases left between them. CDR3 bases: TGTGCCAGCAGGACAAGTTTTTGGACGCCGGCTACGGGTGAGCAGTTCTTC. This encodes CASRTSFWTPATGEQFF. The whole variable domain, remainder taken from reference TRBV7-9 and TRBJ2-1, is DTGVSQNPRHKITKRGQNVTFRCDPISEHNRLYWYRQTLGQGPEFLTYFQNEAQLEKSRLLSDRFSAERPKGSFSTLEIQRTEQGDSAMYLCASRTSFWTPATGEQFFGPGTRLTVL.

The V call is TRBV25-1, the J call TRBJ1-4, with D perhaps matching TRBD1 (5 bases). The CDR3 sequence is 16 residues long. Per germline, CDR1 MGHDK and CDR2 SYGVNS. V lost 2 bases to trimming and J lost 8 bases, with 18 bases between them. CDR3 protein: CASSEIWVGVTEKLFF. The DNA for the CDR3 is TGTGCCAGCAGTGAAATTTGGGTGGGGGTAACGGAAAAACTGTTTTTT.

The rearrangement uses TRBV12-5 and TRBJ1-1, with D unresolved. CDR3 size: 19 residues. CDR1 and CDR2 (germline): LGHNT, FRNRAP. Trimming left V 0 bases short and J 2 bases short, with 22 bases between. CDR3 in amino acids: CASGLVEMEEGRINTEAFF. CDR3 nucleotide sequence: TGTGCTAGTGGTTTGGTAGAGATGGAGGAAGGGAGGATAAACACTGAAGCTTTCTTT.

The rearrangement links TRBV30 to TRBJ1-1; tentative D call: TRBD1 (5 bases). The CDR3 has 13 amino acids. Per germline, CDR1 GTSNPN and CDR2 SVGIG (reference sequence). V was shortened by 4 bases and J by 6 bases, with 15 bases between the two germline ends. Here the CDR3 DNA reads TGTGCCTGGAAAGGGACCGGGGTGGCTGAAGCTTTCTTT. It specifies CAWKGTGVAEAFF.

The chain recombines TRBV6-1 with TRBJ2-7; D perhaps matches TRBD1 (6 bases). This CDR3 has 15 amino acids. Looked up from germline, CDR1 is MNHNS and CDR2 is SASEGT. The V end lost 1 base, the J end lost 4 bases, and 14 bases lay between the germline ends. CDR3 sequence: CASSEVGTRLYEQYF. In nucleotides, the CDR3 is TGTGCCAGCAGTGAAGTGGGGACACGCTTATACGAGCAGTACTTC.

The rearrangement links TRBV5-1 to TRBJ1-1; D gene ambiguous. The germline V and J ends were trimmed by 2 bases and 0 bases, with 11 bases remaining between them. The CDR3 spans 15 residues. The germline V gene has CDR1 SGHRS and CDR2 YFSETQ. In DNA form, the CDR3 reads TGCGCCAGCAGCTTAATCTCCCCAGTGAACACTGAAGCTTTCTTT. As protein: CASSLISPVNTEAFF.

The chain combines TRBV19 with TRBJ1-2; D may be TRBD1 (6 bases). The length of the CDR3 is 14 residues. V was clipped by 2 bases and J by 3 bases, with 10 bases between them. Germline CDR1 reads LNHDA; CDR2 reads SQIVND (reference sequence). DNA of the CDR3: TGTGCCAGTAGTATATATGAGGGGGACTATGGCTACACCTTC. It codes for CASSIYEGDYGYTF.

The chain carries TRBV13 and TRBJ2-1; 15 bases fit TRBD2. CDR3 length: 19 amino acids. The V gene end was trimmed by 5 bases and the J gene end by 0 bases; junction bases not matched to a gene: 8. Per the germline V gene, CDR1 is PRHDT and CDR2 is FYEKMQ (reference sequence). CDR3 coding DNA: TGTGCCAGCAGCCCCATGGGACTAGCGGGGGGTTACTCCTACAATGAGCAGTTCTTC. Translated: CASSPMGLAGGYSYNEQFF.

The chain has TRBV5-1 and TRBJ1-1; 8 positions agree with TRBD1. CDR1 and CDR2 from the germline V gene are SGHRS and YFSETQ. This CDR3 has 14 amino acids. V shed 4 bases, J shed 1 base, and the junction held 3 bases outside the gene matches. The CDR3 reads CASSPGTGNTEAFF. CDR3 bases: TGCGCCAGCAGCCCGGGGACAGGGAACACTGAAGCTTTCTTT.

This clone was seen once. The rearrangement joins TRBV5-6 to TRBJ2-3; 8 nucleotides align to TRBD2. Trimming took 6 bases from V and 0 from J; bases not matched to a gene: 9. CDR3 length: 16 residues. The germline V gene has CDR1 SGHDT and CDR2 YYEEEE. In nucleotides, the CDR3 is TGTGCCAGCACCTTCCCCGGGACTAGTAGCACAGATACGCAGTATTTT. Its translation: CASTFPGTSSTDTQYF.

The V and J genes are TRBV20-1 and TRBJ1-1; no clear D gene. Germline-derived CDR1 and CDR2 are DFQATT and SNEGSKA (reference sequence). The CDR3 contains 10 residues. V was clipped by 3 bases and J by 3 bases, with 2 bases between them. The CDR3 reads CSARDTEAFF. The CDR3 DNA reads TGCAGTGCTAGGGACACTGAAGCTTTCTTT.

The chain has TRBV15 and TRBJ2-7; 10 bases map to TRBD1. Germline CDR1 is LNHNV and CDR2 is YYDKDF (reference sequence). This CDR3 has 17 amino acids. After removal of 2 bases from V and 1 base from J, the junction contained 8 bases not matched to a gene. The CDR3 spells CATSRTGTGVDSYEQYF. The DNA of the CDR3 is TGTGCCACCAGCAGAACCGGGACAGGGGTTGATTCCTACGAGCAGTACTTC. Filled out from reference TRBV15 and TRBJ2-7, the complete variable domain reads DAMVIQNPRYQVTQFGKPVTLSCSQTLNHNVMYWYQQKSSQAPKLLFHYYDKDFNNEADTPDNFQSRRPNTSFCFLDIRSPGLGDTAMYLCATSRTGTGVDSYEQYFGPGTRLTVT.

V is TRBV5-6 and J is TRBJ2-1, with D perhaps TRBD1 (5 bases). Germline V lookup: CDR1 SGHDT, CDR2 YYEEEE. V lost 0 bases and J lost 6, with 13 bases in between. There are 15 residues in the CDR3. The CDR3 spells CASSLALSGPNEQFF. The CDR3 nucleotides are TGTGCCAGCAGCTTGGCCTTGTCAGGGCCCAATGAGCAGTTCTTC.

This clone has only one observation. The chain employs TRBV5-6 and TRBJ2-7; tentatively, D is TRBD1 (5 bases). Germline V gene lookup returns CDR1 SGHDT and CDR2 YYEEEE. The V and J ends lost 4 bases and 1 base respectively, with 21 bases between them. The CDR3 runs to 17 residues. In nucleotides, the CDR3 is TGTGCCAGCAGCCTGGGGCCAGAGCTGGTCGATTCCTACGAGCAGTACGTC. It specifies CASSLGPELVDSYEQYV.

The chain combines TRBV7-2 with TRBJ1-2, with D hard to call. Germline CDR1 reads SGHTA; CDR2 reads FQGNSA. The CDR3 totals 11 residues. V was trimmed by 8 bases and J by 5 bases, leaving 9 bases between them. The CDR3 loop reads CASGPDYGYTF. The CDR3 region has the DNA TGTGCCAGCGGCCCCGATTATGGCTACACCTTC. Full variable domain (outside the CDR3, taken from reference TRBV7-2 and TRBJ1-2): GAGVSQSPSNKVTEKGKDVELRCDPISGHTALYWYRQSLGQGLEFLIYFQGNSAPDKSGLPSDRFSAERTGGSVSTLTIQRTQQEDSAVYLCASGPDYGYTFGSGTRLTVV.

CDR3 residues: CASSPGTGFSLETQYF. The DNA for the CDR3 is TGTGCCAGCTCACCAGGGACAGGGTTTTCATTGGAGACCCAGTACTTC. J is TRBJ2-5 and V is TRBV18; 9 bases map to TRBD1. The CDR3 is 16 amino acids. Looked up from germline, CDR1 is KGHSH and CDR2 is LQKENI. Germline trimming cut 2 bases from V and 5 bases from J; bases unmatched to any gene: 9.

V and J are TRBV4-3 and TRBJ2-1; D tentatively reads TRBD1 or TRBD2 (5 bases each). CDR3 size: 15 residues. The V end lost 1 base, the J end lost 6 bases, and 13 bases lay between the germline ends. Germline V CDR1 and CDR2: LGHNA, YSLEER. CDR3 residues: CASSQVGAGGNEQFF. For the CDR3, the DNA is TGCGCCAGCAGCCAAGTTGGTGCTGGGGGCAATGAGCAGTTCTTC.

In this sample, this clone turned up a few times. J is TRBJ1-5 and V is TRBV19; possibly TRBD1 for D (5 bases). The germline CDR1 and CDR2 sequences are LNHDA and SQIVND (reference sequence). The CDR3 has 15 amino acids. V was trimmed by 3 bases and J by 2 bases, leaving 11 bases between them. DNA for the CDR3: TGTGCCAGTAGTATCGTAGGGGTTGGCAATCAGCCCCAGCATTTT. It translates to CASSIVGVGNQPQHF.

The chain recombines TRBV6-1 with TRBJ1-6; 12 positions match TRBD1. V lost 11 bases and J lost 10; bases outside the gene matches: 6. Germline V gives CDR1 MNHNS, CDR2 SASEGT. This CDR3 has 13 amino acids. CDR3 region: CAATGQGASPLHF. The CDR3 DNA reads TGTGCCGCAACGGGACAGGGGGCGTCACCCCTCCACTTT.